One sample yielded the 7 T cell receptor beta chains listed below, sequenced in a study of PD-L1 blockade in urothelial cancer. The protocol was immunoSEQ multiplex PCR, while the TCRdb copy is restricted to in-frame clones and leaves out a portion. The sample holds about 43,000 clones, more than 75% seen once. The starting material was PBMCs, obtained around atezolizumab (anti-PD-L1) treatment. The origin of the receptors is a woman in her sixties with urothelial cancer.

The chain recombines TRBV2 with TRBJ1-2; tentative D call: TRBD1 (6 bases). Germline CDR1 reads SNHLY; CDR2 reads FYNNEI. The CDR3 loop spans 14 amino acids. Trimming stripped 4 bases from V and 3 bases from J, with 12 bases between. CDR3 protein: CASSVNREDYGYTF. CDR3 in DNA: TGTGCCAGCAGTGTCAACAGGGAAGACTATGGCTACACCTTC.

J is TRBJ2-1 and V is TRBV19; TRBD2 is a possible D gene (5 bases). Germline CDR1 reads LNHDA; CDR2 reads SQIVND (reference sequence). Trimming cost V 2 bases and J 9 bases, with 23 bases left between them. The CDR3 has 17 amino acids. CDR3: CASSIWRTGRSGGEQFF. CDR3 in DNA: TGTGCCAGTAGTATATGGCGGACTGGGCGGTCCGGAGGTGAGCAGTTCTTC.

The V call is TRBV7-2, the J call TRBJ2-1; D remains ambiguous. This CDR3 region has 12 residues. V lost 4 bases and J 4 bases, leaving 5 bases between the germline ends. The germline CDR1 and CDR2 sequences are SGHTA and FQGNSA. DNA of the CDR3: TGTGCCAGCAGCTCACAATACAATGAGCAGTTCTTC. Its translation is CASSSQYNEQFF. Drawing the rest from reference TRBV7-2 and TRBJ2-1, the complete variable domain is GAGVSQSPSNKVTEKGKDVELRCDPISGHTALYWYRQSLGQGLEFLIYFQGNSAPDKSGLPSDRFSAERTGGSVSTLTIQRTQQEDSAVYLCASSSQYNEQFFGPGTRLTVL.

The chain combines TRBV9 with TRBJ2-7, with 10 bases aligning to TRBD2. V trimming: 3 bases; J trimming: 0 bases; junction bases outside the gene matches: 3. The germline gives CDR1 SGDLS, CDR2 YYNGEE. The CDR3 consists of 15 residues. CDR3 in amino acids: CASSALAGASYEQYF. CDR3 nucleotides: TGTGCCAGCAGCGCGCTAGCGGGGGCCTCCTACGAGCAGTACTTC.

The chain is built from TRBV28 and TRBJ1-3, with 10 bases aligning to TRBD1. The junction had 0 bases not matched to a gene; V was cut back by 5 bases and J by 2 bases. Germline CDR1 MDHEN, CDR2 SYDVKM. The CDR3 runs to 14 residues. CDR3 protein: CASSDRGPGNTIYF. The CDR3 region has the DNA TGTGCCAGCAGTGACAGGGGGCCTGGAAACACCATATATTTT. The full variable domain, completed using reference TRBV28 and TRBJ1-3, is DVKVTQSSRYLVKRTGEKVFLECVQDMDHENMFWYRQDPGLGLRLIYFSYDVKMKEKGDIPEGYSVSREKKERFSLILESASTNQTSMYLCASSDRGPGNTIYFGEGSWLTVV.

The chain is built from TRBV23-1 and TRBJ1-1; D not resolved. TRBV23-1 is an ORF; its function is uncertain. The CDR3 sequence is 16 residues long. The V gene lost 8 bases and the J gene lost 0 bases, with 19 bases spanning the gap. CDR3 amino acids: CASASAPGGMNTEAFF. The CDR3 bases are TGCGCCAGCGCTTCCGCCCCGGGAGGGATGAACACTGAAGCTTTCTTT.

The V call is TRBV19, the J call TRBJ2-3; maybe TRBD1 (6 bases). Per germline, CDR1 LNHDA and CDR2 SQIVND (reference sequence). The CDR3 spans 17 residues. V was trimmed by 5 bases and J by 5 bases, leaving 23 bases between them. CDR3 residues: CASSPPFGQGRIDTQYF. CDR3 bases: TGTGCCAGTAGTCCCCCCTTCGGTCAGGGGCGGATAGATACGCAGTATTTT.